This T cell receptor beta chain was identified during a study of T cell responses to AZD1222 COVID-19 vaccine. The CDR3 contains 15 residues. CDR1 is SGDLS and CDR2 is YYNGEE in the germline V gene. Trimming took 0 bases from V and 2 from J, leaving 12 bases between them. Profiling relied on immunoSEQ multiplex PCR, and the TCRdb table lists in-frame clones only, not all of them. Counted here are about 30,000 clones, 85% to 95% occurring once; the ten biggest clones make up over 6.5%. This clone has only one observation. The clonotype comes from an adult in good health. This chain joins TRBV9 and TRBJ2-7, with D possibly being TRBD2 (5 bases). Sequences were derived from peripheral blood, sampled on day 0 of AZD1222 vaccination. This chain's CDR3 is CASSVEPADAYEQYF. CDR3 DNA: TGTGCCAGCAGCGTAGAGCCAGCGGACGCCTACGAGCAGTACTTC.